Listed below are T cell receptor beta chains from one sample, sequenced in a study of patients and donors after allogeneic stem cell transplantation. From the RT-PCR reads, TCRdb called clonotypes with MiXCR, one entry per CDR3 protein. Of some 880,000 distinct CDR3 sequences in the sample, 15% to 20% were seen once. The sequenced sample was blood, either unsorted or a sorted T cell fraction (not recorded which). The receptors here all came from a human donor who was either an allogeneic HSCT recipient or a stem cell or donor lymphocyte infusion donor (not recorded which). It is not recorded whose cells these are; they may come from a transplant donor. Each CDR3 is given with its conserved first and last residue. The D gene is left open where the match is weak. Not every row has a clone size; where given, it reads once, few, many or a size class.

clone_size	j_call	d_call	v_call	cdr3_length	cdr3_aa	cdr3_nt
-	TRBJ2-2	-	TRBV18	15	CASSPGPQNTGELFF	TGTGCCAGCTCACCGGGCCCCCAGAACACCGGGGAGCTGTTTTTT
-	TRBJ1-4	-	TRBV5-1	15	CASSLVGESGEKLFF	TGCGCCAGCAGCTTGGTGGGGGAGTCCGGGGAAAAACTGTTTTTT
-	TRBJ2-7	-	TRBV19	14	CASSMTGDVYEQYF	TGTGCCAGTAGCATGACGGGGGACGTCTACGAGCAGTACTTC
-	TRBJ1-3	TRBD1	TRBV7-2	15	CASSLVGGTGGAIYF	TGTGCCAGCAGCTTAGTCGGCGGGACAGGGGGAGCCATATATTTT
-	TRBJ2-2	-	TRBV10-3	15	CAISFAGADTGELFF	TGTGCCATCAGCTTCGCGGGGGCGGACACCGGGGAGCTGTTTTTT
-	TRBJ2-7	-	TRBV27	15	CASSLNWVLRYEQYF	TGTGCCAGCAGTTTAAATTGGGTGCTAAGGTACGAGCAGTACTTC
few	TRBJ2-3	TRBD1	TRBV6-1	15	CASRPRDRGIDTQYF	TGTGCCAGCAGGCCCCGGGACAGGGGGATAGATACGCAGTATTTT
-	TRBJ2-7	TRBD1	TRBV6-1	16	CASSQRTGQAINEQYF	TGTGCCAGCAGTCAGCGGACGGGACAGGCAATCAACGAGCAGTACTTC
few	TRBJ2-7	TRBD2	TRBV5-1	14	CASSLGSGTDEQYF	TGCGCCAGCAGCTTGGGTAGCGGGACCGACGAGCAGTACTTC
-	TRBJ2-1	-	TRBV20-1	15	CSARLVGSSYNEQFF	TGCAGTGCTAGACTAGTGGGGAGCTCCTACAATGAGCAGTTCTTC
few	TRBJ2-5	-	TRBV29-1	14	CSVEAPGPTKTQYF	TGCAGCGTTGAAGCTCCGGGACCCACGAAGACCCAGTACTTC
many	TRBJ1-1	-	TRBV27	13	CASELAGGTEAFF	TGTGCCAGCGAACTCGCTGGGGGCACTGAAGCTTTCTTT
-	TRBJ1-6	TRBD1	TRBV12-3/TRBV12-4	16	CASSSKQGAGNSPLHF	TGTGCCAGCAGTTCAAAACAGGGGGCAGGTAATTCACCCCTCCACTTT
few	TRBJ2-2	TRBD1	TRBV5-1	16	CASSVPQGTATGELFF	TGCGCCAGCAGCGTCCCACAGGGGACAGCCACCGGGGAGCTGTTTTTT
-	TRBJ1-2	-	TRBV18	13	CASSGGSVYGYTF	TGTGCCAGCTCAGGGGGCTCCGTCTATGGCTACACCTTC
few	TRBJ2-2	-	TRBV24-1	14	CATSEPQGAGELFF	TGTGCCACCAGTGAACCCCAGGGTGCCGGGGAGCTGTTTTTT
many	TRBJ1-2	TRBD1	TRBV20-1	12	CRPLKDRRVYTF	TGCAGACCCCTCAAGGACAGGCGGGTATACACCTTC
-	TRBJ2-1	-	TRBV6-5	12	CASSYSGTGQFF	TGTGCCAGCAGTTACTCTGGGACGGGGCAGTTCTTC
-	TRBJ2-2	-	TRBV20-1	15	CSALDYKTNTGELFF	TGCAGTGCTCTCGACTACAAGACGAACACCGGGGAGCTGTTTTTT
few	TRBJ1-2	-	TRBV6-1	14	CASSANWALGGYTF	TGTGCCAGCAGTGCTAATTGGGCCCTTGGAGGCTACACCTTC
few	TRBJ1-2	-	TRBV29-1	12	CSVGPGDHGYTF	TGCAGCGTTGGTCCAGGGGACCATGGCTACACCTTC
-	TRBJ2-1	-	TRBV7-8	14	CASTERSSYNEQFF	TGTGCCAGCACGGAGCGGAGCTCCTACAATGAGCAGTTCTTC
few	TRBJ2-7	TRBD2	TRBV7-9	17	CASSSGPGTSGRAEQYF	TGTGCCAGCAGCTCCGGTCCCGGGACTAGCGGGAGGGCCGAGCAGTACTTC
few	TRBJ2-2	-	TRBV9	16	CASSPRLGVDTGELFF	TGTGCCAGCAGCCCCCGGCTTGGTGTTGACACCGGGGAGCTGTTTTTT
-	TRBJ2-5	TRBD1	TRBV28	15	CASREGQGGAETQYF	TGTGCCAGCAGAGAGGGACAGGGGGGAGCGGAGACCCAGTACTTC
few	TRBJ1-1	-	TRBV12-3/TRBV12-4	13	CASSPPQGTEAFF	TGTGCCAGCAGTCCCCCACAGGGTACTGAAGCTTTCTTT
-	TRBJ1-5	-	TRBV12-3/TRBV12-4	13	CASSFWTDQPQHF	TGTGCCAGCAGTTTCTGGACAGATCAGCCCCAGCATTTT
once	TRBJ1-1	-	TRBV20-1	15	CSARGRQTMNTEAFF	TGCAGTGCTAGAGGAAGACAGACTATGAACACTGAAGCTTTCTTT